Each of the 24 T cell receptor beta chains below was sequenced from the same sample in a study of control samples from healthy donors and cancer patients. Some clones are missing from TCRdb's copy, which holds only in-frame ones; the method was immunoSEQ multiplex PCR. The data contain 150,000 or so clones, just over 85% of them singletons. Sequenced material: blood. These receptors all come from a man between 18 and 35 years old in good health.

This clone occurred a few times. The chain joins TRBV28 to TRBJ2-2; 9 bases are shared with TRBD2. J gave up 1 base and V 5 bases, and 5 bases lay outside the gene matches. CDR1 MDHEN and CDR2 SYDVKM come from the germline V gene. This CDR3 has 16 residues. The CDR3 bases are TGTGCCAGCAGTCCGCGGGGGGGCCGGAACACCGGGGAGCTGTTTTTT. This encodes CASSPRGGRNTGELFF.

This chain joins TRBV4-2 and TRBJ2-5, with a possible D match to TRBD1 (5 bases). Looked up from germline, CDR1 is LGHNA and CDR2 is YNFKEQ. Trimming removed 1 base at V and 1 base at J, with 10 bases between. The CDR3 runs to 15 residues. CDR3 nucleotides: TGTGCCAGCAGCCAAGGACAGAAAACCCAAGAGACCCAGTACTTC. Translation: CASSQGQKTQETQYF.

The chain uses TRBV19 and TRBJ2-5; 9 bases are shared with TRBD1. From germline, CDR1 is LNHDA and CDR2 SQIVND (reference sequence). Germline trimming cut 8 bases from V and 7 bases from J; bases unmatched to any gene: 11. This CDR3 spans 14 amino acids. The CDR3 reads CASGEQGAWGTQYF. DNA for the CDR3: TGTGCCAGTGGGGAACAGGGGGCCTGGGGGACCCAGTACTTC. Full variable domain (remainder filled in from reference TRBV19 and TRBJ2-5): DGGITQSPKYLFRKEGQNVTLSCEQNLNHDAMYWYRQDPGQGLRLIYYSQIVNDFQKGDIAEGYSVSREKKESFPLTVTSAQKNPTAFYLCASGEQGAWGTQYFGPGTRLLVL.

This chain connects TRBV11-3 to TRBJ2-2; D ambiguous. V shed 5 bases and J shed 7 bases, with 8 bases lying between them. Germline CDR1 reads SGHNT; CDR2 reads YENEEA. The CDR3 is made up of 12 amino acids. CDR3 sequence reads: CASSLQDGELFF. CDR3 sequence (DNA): TGTGCCAGCAGCCTGCAGGACGGGGAGCTGTTTTTT.

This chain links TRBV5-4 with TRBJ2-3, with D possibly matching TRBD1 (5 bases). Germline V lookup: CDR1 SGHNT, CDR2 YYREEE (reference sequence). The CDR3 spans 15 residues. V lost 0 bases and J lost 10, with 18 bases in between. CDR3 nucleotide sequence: TGTGCCAGCAGCTTGGATCTAGGTTTGGCCAGGGCGCAGTATTTT. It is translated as CASSLDLGLARAQYF.

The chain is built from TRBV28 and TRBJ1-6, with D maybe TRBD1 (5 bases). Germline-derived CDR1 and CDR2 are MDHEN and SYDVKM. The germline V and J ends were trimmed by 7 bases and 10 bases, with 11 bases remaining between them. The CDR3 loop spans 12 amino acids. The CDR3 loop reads CASTWGGSPLHF. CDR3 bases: TGTGCCAGCACCTGGGGGGGATCACCCCTCCACTTT.

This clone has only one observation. CDR3 nucleotides: TGTGCCAGCAAAGAACGACAGCCTCCCTACGAGCAGTACTTC. This sequence encodes CASKERQPPYEQYF. V and J are TRBV2 and TRBJ2-7; D may be TRBD1 (5 bases). Germline V gene lookup returns CDR1 SNHLY and CDR2 FYNNEI. This CDR3 is 14 amino acids long. The V and J ends lost 7 bases and 2 bases respectively, with 15 bases between them.

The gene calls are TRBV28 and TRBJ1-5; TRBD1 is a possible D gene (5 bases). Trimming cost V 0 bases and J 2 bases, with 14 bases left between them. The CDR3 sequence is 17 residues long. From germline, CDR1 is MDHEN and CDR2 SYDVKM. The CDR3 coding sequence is TGTGCCAGCAGTTTATGGGGCGGGGCCTCAGGCAATCAGCCCCAGCATTTT. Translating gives CASSLWGGASGNQPQHF.

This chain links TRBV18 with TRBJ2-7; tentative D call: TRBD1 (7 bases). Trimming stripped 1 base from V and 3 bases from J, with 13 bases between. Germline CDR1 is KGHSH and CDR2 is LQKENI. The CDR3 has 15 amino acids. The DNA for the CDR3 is TGTGCCAGCTCACCACGGCGGGACAGACTCTACGAGCAGTACTTC. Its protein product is CASSPRRDRLYEQYF.

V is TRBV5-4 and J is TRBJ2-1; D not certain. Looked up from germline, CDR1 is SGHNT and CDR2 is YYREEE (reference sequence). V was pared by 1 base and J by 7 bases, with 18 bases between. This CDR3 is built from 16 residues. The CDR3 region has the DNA TGTGCCAGCAGCTTGAGGACCGACCCACAGCCTAATGAGCAGTTCTTC. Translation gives CASSLRTDPQPNEQFF.

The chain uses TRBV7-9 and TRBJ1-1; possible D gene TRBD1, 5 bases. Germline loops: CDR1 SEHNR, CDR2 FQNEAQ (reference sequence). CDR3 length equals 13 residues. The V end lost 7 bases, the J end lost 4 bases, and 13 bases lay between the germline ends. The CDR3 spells CASTRGRVTEAFF. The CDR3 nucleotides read TGTGCCAGCACTCGAGGCAGGGTCACTGAAGCTTTCTTT.

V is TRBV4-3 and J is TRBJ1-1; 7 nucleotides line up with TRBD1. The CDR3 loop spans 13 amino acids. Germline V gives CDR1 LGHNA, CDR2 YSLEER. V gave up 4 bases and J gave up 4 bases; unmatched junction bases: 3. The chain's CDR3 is CASSLDRITEAFF. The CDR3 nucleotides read TGCGCCAGCAGCCTGGACAGGATCACTGAAGCTTTCTTT.

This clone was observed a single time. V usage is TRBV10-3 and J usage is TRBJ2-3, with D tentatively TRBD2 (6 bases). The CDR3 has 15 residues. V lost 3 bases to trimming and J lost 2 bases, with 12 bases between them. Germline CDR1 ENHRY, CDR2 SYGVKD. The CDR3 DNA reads TGTGCCATCAGTGAACACGGCGGGATCACAGATACGCAGTATTTT. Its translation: CAISEHGGITDTQYF.

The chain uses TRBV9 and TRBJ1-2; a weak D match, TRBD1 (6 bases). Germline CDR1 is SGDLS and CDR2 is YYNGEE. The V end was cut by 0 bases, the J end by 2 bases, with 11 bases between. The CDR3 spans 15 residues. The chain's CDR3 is CASSVVYGGNYGYTF. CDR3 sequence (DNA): TGTGCCAGCAGCGTAGTGTACGGGGGCAACTATGGCTACACCTTC. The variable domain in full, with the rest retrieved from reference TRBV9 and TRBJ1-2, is DSGVTQTPKHLITATGQRVTLRCSPRSGDLSVYWYQQSLDQGLQFLIQYYNGEERAKGNILERFSAQQFPDLHSELNLSSLELGDSALYFCASSVVYGGNYGYTFGSGTRLTVV.

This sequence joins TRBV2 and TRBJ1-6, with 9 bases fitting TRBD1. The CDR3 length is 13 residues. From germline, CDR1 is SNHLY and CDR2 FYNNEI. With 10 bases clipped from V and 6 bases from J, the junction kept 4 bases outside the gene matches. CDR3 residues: CATGQGLNSPLHF. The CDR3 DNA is TGTGCCACCGGACAGGGGCTTAATTCACCCCTCCACTTT.

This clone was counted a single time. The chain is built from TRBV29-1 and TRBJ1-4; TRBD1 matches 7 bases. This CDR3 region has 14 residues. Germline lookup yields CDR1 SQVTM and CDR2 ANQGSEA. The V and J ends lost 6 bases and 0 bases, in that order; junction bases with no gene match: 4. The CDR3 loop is CSVGGGTTNEKLFF. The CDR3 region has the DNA TGCAGCGTCGGAGGGGGCACAACTAATGAAAAACTGTTTTTT.

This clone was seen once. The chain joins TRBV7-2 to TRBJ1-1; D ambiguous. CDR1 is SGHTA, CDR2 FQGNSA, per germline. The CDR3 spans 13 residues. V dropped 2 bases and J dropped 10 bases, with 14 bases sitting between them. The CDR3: CASSLRPGIGAFF. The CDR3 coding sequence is TGTGCCAGCAGCTTACGTCCCGGCATTGGAGCTTTCTTT.

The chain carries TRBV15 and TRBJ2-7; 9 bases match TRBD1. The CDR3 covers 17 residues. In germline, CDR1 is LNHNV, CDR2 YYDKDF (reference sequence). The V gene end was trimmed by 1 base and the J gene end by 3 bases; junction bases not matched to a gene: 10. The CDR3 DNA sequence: TGTGCCACCAGCAGAGGAAGACCGGGACAGGGATTCTACGAGCAGTACTTC. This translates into CATSRGRPGQGFYEQYF.

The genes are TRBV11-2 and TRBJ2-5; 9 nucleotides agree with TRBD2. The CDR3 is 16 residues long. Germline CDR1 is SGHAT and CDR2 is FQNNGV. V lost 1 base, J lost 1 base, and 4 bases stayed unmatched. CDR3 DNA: TGTGCCAGCAGCTTAGGTCTAGCGGGAATCCAAGAGACCCAGTACTTC. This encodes CASSLGLAGIQETQYF.

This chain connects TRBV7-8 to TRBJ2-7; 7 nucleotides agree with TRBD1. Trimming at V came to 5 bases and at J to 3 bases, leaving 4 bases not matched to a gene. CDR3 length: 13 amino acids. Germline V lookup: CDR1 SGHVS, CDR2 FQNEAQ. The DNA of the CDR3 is TGTGCCAGCAGCGTCACAGGGGACTACGAGCAGTACTTC. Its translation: CASSVTGDYEQYF.

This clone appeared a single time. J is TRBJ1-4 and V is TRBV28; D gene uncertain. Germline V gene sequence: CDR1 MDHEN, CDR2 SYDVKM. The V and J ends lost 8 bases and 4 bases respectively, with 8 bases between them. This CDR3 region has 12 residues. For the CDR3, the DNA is TGTGCCAGCGGACCGGGTAATGAAAAACTGTTTTTT. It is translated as CASGPGNEKLFF.

The CDR3 protein is CASSQRFGNNSPLHF. DNA for the CDR3: TGTGCCAGCAGCCAACGTTTTGGGAATAATTCACCCCTCCACTTT. This rearrangement joins TRBV4-2 to TRBJ1-6; no firm D call. Trimming pared 2 bases from V and 5 bases from J, leaving 10 bases between. Germline-derived CDR1 and CDR2 are LGHNA and YNFKEQ. The CDR3 is made up of 15 amino acids.

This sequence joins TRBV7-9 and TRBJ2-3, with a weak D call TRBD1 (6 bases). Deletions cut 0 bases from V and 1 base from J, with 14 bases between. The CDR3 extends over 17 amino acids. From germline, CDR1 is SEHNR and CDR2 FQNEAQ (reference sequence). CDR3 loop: CASSLAATSGGTDTQYF. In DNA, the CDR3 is TGTGCCAGCAGCTTAGCGGCGACGTCAGGGGGCACAGATACGCAGTATTTT.

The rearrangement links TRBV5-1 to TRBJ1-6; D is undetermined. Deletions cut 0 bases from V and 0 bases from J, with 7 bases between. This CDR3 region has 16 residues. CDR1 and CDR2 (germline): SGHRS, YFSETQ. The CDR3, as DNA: TGCGCCAGCAGCTTGGCCGATAGCTCCTATAATTCACCCCTCCACTTT. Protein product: CASSLADSSYNSPLHF.